This T cell receptor beta chain was recovered during a study of blood T cell repertoires in COVID-19. The CDR3 is 15 amino acids. Trimming shortened V by 0 bases and J by 7 bases, and 13 bases separated the two germline ends. Germline V gives CDR1 GTSNPN, CDR2 SVGIG (reference sequence). This clone was recorded once. The protocol was immunoSEQ multiplex PCR, while the TCRdb copy is restricted to in-frame clones and leaves out a portion. Here the sample spans about 200,000 clones, 65% to 90% being singletons. The material sequenced was PBMCs or T cells enriched from blood (not recorded which). The V and J genes are TRBV30 and TRBJ1-6; maybe TRBD1 (6 bases). This TCR came from a woman aged 30 to 39 who had been exposed to COVID-19. The CDR3 sequence: CAWSVRGSRNSPLHF. CDR3 nucleotides: TGTGCCTGGAGTGTCAGGGGATCGCGAAATTCACCCCTCCACTTT.